The source of this TCR beta chain is a study of blood T cell repertoires in COVID-19. Turning to the study itself: Samples came from the United States, Italy and Spain, spanning acute and convalescent COVID-19. PBMCs, B-cell-depleted T cells, or T cells were the source of the cDNA or gDNA that made up the material.

Methods used by the authors: Amplification from reference gene primers served as the basis for estimated nucleated cell counts. Data came from immunoSEQ multiplex PCR; TCRdb stores just in-frame clones and leaves some out. For V, J and clone size, that table is used; D and trimming come from the DNA. The table shows some 180,000 clones, with approximately 80% occurring only once. V gave up 6 bases and J gave up 4 bases, with 13 bases separating them. The CDR3 runs 14 residues. Germline values: CDR1 MDHEN, CDR2 SYDVKM. The receptor comes from a man between 60 and 75 years old with acute or convalescent COVID-19. Specimen: peripheral blood. The chain couples TRBV28 to TRBJ1-3; the D gene is possibly TRBD1 (6 bases). As DNA, the CDR3 is TGTGCCAGCAGACAGGGTTTGTCAGGAAACACCATATATTTT. Amino acids: CASRQGLSGNTIYF.